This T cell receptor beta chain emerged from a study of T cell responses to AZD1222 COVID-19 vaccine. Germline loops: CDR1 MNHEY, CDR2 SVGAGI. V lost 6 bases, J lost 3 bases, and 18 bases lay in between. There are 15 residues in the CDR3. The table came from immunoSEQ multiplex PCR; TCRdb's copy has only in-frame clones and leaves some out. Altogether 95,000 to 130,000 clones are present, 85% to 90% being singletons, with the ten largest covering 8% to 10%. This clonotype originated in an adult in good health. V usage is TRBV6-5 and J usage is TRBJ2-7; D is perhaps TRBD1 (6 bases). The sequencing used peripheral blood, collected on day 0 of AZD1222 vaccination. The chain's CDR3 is CASRLSTGSVYEQYF. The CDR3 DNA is TGTGCCAGCAGGCTTTCGACAGGCAGCGTCTACGAGCAGTACTTC.